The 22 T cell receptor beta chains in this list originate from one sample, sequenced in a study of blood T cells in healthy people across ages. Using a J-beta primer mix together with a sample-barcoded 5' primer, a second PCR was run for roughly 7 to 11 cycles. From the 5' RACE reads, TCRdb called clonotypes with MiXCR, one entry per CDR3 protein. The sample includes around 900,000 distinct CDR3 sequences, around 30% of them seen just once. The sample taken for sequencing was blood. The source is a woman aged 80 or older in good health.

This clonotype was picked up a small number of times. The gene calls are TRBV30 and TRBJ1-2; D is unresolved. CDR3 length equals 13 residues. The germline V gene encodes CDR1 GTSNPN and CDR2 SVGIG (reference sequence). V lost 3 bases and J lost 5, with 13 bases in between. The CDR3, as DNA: TGTGCCTGGAGCCCCCTCGGGCAGTATGGCTACACCTTC. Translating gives CAWSPLGQYGYTF. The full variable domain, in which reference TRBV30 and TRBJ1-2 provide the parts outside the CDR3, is SQTIHQWPATLVQPVGSPLSLECTVEGTSNPNLYWYRQAAGRGLQLLFYSVGIGQISSEVPQNLSASRPQDRQFILSSKKLLLSDSGFYLCAWSPLGQYGYTFGSGTRLTVV.

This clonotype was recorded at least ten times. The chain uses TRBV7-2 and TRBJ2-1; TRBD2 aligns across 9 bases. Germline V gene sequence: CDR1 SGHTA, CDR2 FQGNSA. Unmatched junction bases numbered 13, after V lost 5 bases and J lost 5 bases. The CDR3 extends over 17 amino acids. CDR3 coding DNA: TGTGCCAGCAGCCTCGCCCTGGCTAGCGGGGTCGACAATGAGCAGTTCTTC. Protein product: CASSLALASGVDNEQFF. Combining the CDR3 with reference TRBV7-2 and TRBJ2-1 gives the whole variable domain GAGVSQSPSNKVTEKGKDVELRCDPISGHTALYWYRQSLGQGLEFLIYFQGNSAPDKSGLPSDRFSAERTGGSVSTLTIQRTQQEDSAVYLCASSLALASGVDNEQFFGPGTRLTVL.

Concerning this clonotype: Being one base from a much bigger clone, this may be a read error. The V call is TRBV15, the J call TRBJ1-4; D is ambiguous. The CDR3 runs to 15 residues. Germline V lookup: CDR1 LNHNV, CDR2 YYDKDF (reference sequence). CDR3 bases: TGTGCCACCTCGGGAGCTTGGAGAACTAATGAAAAACGGTTTTTT. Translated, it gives CATSGAWRTNEKRFF.

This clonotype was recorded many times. This CDR3 reads CASRRGTSGYNEQFF. In DNA, the CDR3 is TGTGCCAGCAGGAGAGGGACTAGCGGGTACAATGAGCAGTTCTTC. The gene calls are TRBV12-3 or TRBV12-4 and TRBJ2-1; the match to TRBD2 covers 12 bases. V lost 6 bases and J lost 4; bases outside the gene matches: 4. CDR3 length: 15 residues.

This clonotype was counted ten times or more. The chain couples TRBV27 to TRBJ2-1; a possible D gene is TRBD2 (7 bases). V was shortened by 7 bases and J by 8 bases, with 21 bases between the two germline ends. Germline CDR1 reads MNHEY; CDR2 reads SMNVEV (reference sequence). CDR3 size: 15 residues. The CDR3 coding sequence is TGTGCCAGCATGGGAGTATGGGGGGGGCGCGATGAGCAGTTCTTC. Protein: CASMGVWGGRDEQFF.

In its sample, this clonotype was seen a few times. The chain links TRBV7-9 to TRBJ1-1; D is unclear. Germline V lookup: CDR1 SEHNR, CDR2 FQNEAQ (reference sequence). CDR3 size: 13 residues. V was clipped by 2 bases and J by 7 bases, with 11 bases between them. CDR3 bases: TGTGCCAGCAGCTTAAGGGCGACGGATGAAGCTTTCTTT. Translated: CASSLRATDEAFF.

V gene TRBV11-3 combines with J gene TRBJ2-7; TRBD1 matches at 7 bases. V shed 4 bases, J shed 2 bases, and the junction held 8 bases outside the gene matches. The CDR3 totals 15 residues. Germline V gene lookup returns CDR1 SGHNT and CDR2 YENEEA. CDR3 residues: CASSSHPGQTYEQYF. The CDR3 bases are TGTGCCAGCAGCTCGCACCCGGGACAGACCTACGAGCAGTACTTC.

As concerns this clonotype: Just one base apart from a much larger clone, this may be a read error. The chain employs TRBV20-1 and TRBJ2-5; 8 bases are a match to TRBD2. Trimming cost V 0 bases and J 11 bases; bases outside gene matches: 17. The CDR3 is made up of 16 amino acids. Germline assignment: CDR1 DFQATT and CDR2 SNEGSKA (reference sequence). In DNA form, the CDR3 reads TGCAGTGCTAGAGACCCCTTAGCGGGGACCAACAATGAGCAGTACTTC. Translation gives CSARDPLAGTNNEQYF.

CDR3: CATRQGSNNEQFF. Here the CDR3 DNA reads TGTGCCACTAGGCAGGGGTCGAACAATGAGCAGTTCTTC. The V and J genes are TRBV24-1 and TRBJ2-1; TRBD1 is a possible D gene (6 bases). This CDR3 is 13 amino acids long. V lost 10 bases to trimming and J lost 5 bases, with 14 bases between them. Per germline, CDR1 KGHDR and CDR2 SFDVKD.

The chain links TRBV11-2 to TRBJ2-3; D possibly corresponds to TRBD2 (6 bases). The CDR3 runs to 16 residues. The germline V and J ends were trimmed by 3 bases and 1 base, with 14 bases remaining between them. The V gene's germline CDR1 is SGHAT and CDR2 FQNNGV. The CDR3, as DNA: TGTGCCAGCAGCTTCGGGTTGGGGGGAGGCACAGATACGCAGTATTTT. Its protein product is CASSFGLGGGTDTQYF.

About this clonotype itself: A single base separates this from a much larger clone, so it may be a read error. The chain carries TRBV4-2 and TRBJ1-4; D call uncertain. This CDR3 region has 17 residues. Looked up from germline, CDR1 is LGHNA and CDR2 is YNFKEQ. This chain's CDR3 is CASSQVQTLATNEKRFF. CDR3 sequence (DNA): TGTGCCAGCAGCCAAGTACAGACCCTAGCAACTAATGAAAAACGGTTTTTT.

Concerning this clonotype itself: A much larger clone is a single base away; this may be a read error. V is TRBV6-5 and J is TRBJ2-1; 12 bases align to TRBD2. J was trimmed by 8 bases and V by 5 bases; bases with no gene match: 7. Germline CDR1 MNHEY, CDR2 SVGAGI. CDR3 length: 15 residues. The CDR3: CASSRTSGNYDEQFF. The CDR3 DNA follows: TGTGCCAGCAGTCGGACTAGCGGGAATTACGATGAGCAGTTCTTC.

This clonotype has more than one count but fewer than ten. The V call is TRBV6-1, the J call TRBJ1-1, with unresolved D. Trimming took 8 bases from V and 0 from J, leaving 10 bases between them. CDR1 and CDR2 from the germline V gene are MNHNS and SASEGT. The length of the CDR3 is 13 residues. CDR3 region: CASVLSMNTEAFF. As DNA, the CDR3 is TGTGCCAGCGTCCTGTCCATGAACACTGAAGCTTTCTTT.

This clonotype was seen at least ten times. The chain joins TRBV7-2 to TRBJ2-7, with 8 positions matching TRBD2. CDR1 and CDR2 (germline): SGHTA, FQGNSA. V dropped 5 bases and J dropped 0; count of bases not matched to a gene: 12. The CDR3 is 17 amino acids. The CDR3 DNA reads TGTGCCAGCAGCCTGAAACCGAGCGGGGGACGCTCCTACGAGCAGTACTTC. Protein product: CASSLKPSGGRSYEQYF. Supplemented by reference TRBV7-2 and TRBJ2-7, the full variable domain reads GAGVSQSPSNKVTEKGKDVELRCDPISGHTALYWYRQSLGQGLEFLIYFQGNSAPDKSGLPSDRFSAERTGGSVSTLTIQRTQQEDSAVYLCASSLKPSGGRSYEQYFGPGTRLTVT.

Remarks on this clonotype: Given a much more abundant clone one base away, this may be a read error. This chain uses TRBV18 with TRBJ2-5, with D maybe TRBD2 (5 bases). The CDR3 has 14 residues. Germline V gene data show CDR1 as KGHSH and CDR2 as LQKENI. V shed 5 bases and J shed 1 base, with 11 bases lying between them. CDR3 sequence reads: CASSAQLAQETQYF. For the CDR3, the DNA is TGTGCCAGCTCAGCCCAGCTAGCCCAAGAGACCCAGTACTTC.

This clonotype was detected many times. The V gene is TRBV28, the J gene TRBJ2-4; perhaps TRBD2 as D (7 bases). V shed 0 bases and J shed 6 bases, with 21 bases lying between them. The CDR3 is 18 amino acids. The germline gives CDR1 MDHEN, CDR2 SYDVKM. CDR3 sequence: CASSLWRGGGFGGNIQYF. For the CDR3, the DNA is TGTGCCAGCAGTTTATGGAGGGGCGGGGGCTTCGGAGGAAACATTCAGTACTTC.

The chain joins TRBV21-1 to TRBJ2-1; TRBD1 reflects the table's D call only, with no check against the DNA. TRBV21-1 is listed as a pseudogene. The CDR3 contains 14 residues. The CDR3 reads CAKTRGQGGNEQIF. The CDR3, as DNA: TGTGCCAAAACGAGGGGACAGGGGGGCAATGAGCAGATCTTC.

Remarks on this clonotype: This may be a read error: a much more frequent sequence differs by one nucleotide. The CDR3: CSVRSLISGGEQVF. The CDR3 nucleotides read TGCAGCGTTCGGAGCCTCATCAGCGGGGGTGAGCAGGTCTTC. The chain is built from TRBV29-1 and TRBJ2-1; 8 bases agree with TRBD2. CDR1 SQVTM and CDR2 ANQGSEA come from the germline V gene. The CDR3 has 14 residues.

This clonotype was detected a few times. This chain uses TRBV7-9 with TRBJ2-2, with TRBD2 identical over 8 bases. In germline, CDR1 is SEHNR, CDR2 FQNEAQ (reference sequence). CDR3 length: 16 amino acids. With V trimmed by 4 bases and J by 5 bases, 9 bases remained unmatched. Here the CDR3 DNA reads TGTGCCAGCAGCTCCGGCGGGGGGACTTTTACCGGGGAGCTGTTTTTT. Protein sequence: CASSSGGGTFTGELFF.

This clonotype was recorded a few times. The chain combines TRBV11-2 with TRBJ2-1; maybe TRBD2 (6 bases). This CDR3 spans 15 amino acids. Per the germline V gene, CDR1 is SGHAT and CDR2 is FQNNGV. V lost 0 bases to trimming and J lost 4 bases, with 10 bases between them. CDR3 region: CASSLEEREYNEQFF. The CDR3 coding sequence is TGTGCCAGCAGCTTAGAAGAACGGGAGTACAATGAGCAGTTCTTC.

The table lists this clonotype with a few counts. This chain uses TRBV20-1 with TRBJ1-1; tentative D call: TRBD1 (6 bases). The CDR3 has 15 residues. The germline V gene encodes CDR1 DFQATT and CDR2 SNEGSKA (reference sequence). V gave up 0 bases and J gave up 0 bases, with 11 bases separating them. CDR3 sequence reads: CSAREERGMNTEAFF. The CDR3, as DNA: TGCAGTGCTAGAGAGGAAAGGGGGATGAACACTGAAGCTTTCTTT.

CDR3 sequence: CSVYGTSGRSDEQFF. CDR3 nucleotide sequence: TGCAGCGTTTACGGGACTAGCGGGAGATCGGATGAGCAGTTCTTC. The genes are TRBV29-1 and TRBJ2-1; 14 bases are shared with TRBD2. This CDR3 region has 15 residues. Germline lookup yields CDR1 SQVTM and CDR2 ANQGSEA. V shed 5 bases and J 8 bases; nucleotides not matched to a gene: 8.